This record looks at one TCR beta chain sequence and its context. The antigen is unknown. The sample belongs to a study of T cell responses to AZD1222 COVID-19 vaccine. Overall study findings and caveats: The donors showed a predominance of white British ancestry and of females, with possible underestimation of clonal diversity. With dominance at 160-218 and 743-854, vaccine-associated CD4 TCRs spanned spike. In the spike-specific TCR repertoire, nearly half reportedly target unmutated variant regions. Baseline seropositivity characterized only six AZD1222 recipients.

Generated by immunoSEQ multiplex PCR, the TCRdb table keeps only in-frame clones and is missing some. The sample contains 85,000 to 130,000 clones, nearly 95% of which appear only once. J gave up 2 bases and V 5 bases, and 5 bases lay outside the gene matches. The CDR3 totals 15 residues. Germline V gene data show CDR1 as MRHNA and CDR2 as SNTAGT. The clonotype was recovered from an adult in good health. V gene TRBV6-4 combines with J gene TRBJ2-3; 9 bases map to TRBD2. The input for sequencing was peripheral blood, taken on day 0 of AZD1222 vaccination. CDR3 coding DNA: TGTGCCAGCAGTCCGACTAGCGGCTTCACAGATACGCAGTATTTT. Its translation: CASSPTSGFTDTQYF.